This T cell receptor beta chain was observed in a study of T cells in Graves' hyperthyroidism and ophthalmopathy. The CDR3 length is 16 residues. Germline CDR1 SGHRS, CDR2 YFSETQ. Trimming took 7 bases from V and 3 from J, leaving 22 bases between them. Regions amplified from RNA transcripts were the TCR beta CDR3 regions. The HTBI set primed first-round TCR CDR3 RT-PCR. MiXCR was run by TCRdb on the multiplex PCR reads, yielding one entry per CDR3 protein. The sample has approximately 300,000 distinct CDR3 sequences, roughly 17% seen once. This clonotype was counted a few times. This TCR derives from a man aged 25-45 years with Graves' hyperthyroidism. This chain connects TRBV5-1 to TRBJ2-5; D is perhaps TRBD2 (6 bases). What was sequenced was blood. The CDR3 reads CASSSWGGAEKETQYF. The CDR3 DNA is TGCGCCAGCTCCTCATGGGGCGGGGCAGAGAAAGAGACCCAGTACTTC.